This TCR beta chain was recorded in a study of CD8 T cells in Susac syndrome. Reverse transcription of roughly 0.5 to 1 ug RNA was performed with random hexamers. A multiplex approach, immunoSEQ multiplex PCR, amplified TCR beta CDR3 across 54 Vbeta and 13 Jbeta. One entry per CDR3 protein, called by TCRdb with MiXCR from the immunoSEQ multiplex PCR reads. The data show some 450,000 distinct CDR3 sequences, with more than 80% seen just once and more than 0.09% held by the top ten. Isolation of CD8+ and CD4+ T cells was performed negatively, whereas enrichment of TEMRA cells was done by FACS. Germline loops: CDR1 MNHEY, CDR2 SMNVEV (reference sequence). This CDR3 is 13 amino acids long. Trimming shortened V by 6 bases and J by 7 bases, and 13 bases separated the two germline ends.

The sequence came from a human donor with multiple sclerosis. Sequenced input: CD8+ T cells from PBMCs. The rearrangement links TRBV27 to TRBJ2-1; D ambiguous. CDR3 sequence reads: CASRSRSANEQFF. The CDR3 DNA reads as TGTGCCAGCAGGTCTAGGTCAGCGAATGAGCAGTTCTTC.